The rows below give T cell receptor beta chains drawn from one sample of a study of beta chain features in type 1 diabetes. The table came from immunoSEQ multiplex PCR; TCRdb's copy has only in-frame clones and leaves some out. The sample lists nearly 700,000 clones; 13% were seen once. Sequencing was done on a sample of naive CD4+ T cells from blood. The source of these receptors is a man between 18 and 35 years old with type 1 diabetes. Both conserved end residues are part of each CDR3. The D gene is left open where the match is weak. Size is stated for part of the rows, as once, few or many counts, or as a class when the clone is expanded.

clone size,J gene,D gene,V gene,CDR3 protein,CDR3 DNA
few,TRBJ1-6,-,TRBV20-1,CSAGMPAPLHF,TGCAGTGCCGGGATGCCCGCACCCCTCCACTTT
-,TRBJ1-5,-,TRBV5-1,CASSLAGDNQPQHF,TGCGCCAGCAGCTTGGCGGGAGACAATCAGCCCCAGCATTTT
-,TRBJ2-7,-,TRBV4-1,CASSQPRGEQYF,TGCGCCAGCAGCCAACCCAGAGGCGAGCAGTACTTC
-,TRBJ2-7,TRBD2,TRBV5-1,CASSLAGGEQYF,TGCGCCAGCAGCTTGGCGGGGGGCGAGCAGTACTTC
few,TRBJ2-5,-,TRBV5-1,CASSLGEGETQYF,TGCGCCAGCAGCTTGGGTGAAGGAGAGACCCAGTACTTC
once,TRBJ1-6,TRBD1,TRBV5-6,CASSRDRGTPLHF,TGTGCCAGCAGCAGGGACAGGGGAACACCCCTCCACTTT
few,TRBJ1-1,-,TRBV25-1,CASSESGSIEAFF,TGTGCCAGCAGTGAATCTGGATCAATTGAAGCTTTCTTT
few,TRBJ2-3,TRBD2,TRBV12-5,CASGLGLADTDTQYF,TGTGCTAGTGGTTTGGGACTAGCGGACACAGATACGCAGTATTTT
-,TRBJ2-7,-,TRBV20-1,CSASRGFEQYF,TGCAGTGCTAGCCGGGGGTTCGAGCAGTACTTC
few,TRBJ1-1,-,TRBV4-2,CASSQDWPGLEAFF,TGTGCCAGCAGCCAAGATTGGCCGGGCCTGGAAGCTTTCTTT
few,TRBJ1-2,TRBD1,TRBV10-3,CAISESSTGGFYGYTF,TGTGCCATCAGTGAGTCGTCTACAGGGGGGTTCTATGGCTACACCTTC
few,TRBJ2-1,-,TRBV9,CASSVVLNNEQFF,TGTGCCAGCAGCGTAGTCCTGAACAATGAGCAGTTCTTC
few,TRBJ2-3,-,TRBV19,CATAVGGPRSTDTQYF,TGTGCCACCGCAGTGGGGGGGCCGAGGAGCACAGATACGCAGTATTTT
-,TRBJ1-6,-,TRBV16,CASSPTSNSPLHF,TGTGCCAGCAGCCCAACATCCAATTCACCCCTCCACTTT
few,TRBJ2-7,-,TRBV9,CASSVGGGAYEQYF,TGTGCCAGCAGCGTAGGTGGAGGGGCCTACGAGCAGTACTTC
-,TRBJ1-1,TRBD1,TRBV23-1,CASSLGTGDNTEAFF,TGCGCCAGCAGTCTGGGGACAGGGGATAACACTGAAGCTTTCTTT
-,TRBJ1-1,-,TRBV30,CAWSHTGNTEAFF,TGTGCCTGGAGTCACACAGGGAACACTGAAGCTTTCTTT
-,TRBJ2-2,-,TRBV28,CASIKGGHRTGELFF,TGTGCCAGCATAAAAGGAGGTCATCGGACCGGGGAGCTGTTTTTT
few,TRBJ2-5,-,TRBV6-5,CASAGVQETQYF,TGTGCCAGTGCAGGGGTCCAAGAGACCCAGTACTTC
-,TRBJ1-4,-,TRBV7-8,CASSGSGAAEKLFF,TGTGCCAGCAGCGGTTCGGGGGCTGCTGAAAAACTGTTTTTT
few,TRBJ1-4,-,TRBV7-8,CASSLVSSGGEKLFF,TGTGCCAGCAGCTTAGTTTCGTCGGGTGGTGAAAAACTGTTTTTT
few,TRBJ1-6,TRBD1,TRBV30,CAWRGQGISPLHF,TGTGCCTGGCGGGGACAGGGGATTTCACCCCTCCACTTT
-,TRBJ2-2,-,TRBV14,CASSVGINTGELFF,TGTGCCAGCAGTGTGGGGATTAACACCGGGGAGCTGTTTTTT
-,TRBJ2-7,-,TRBV2,CASRKPHGGPYEQYF,TGTGCCAGCCGAAAGCCCCACGGGGGGCCCTACGAGCAGTACTTC
-,TRBJ2-2,-,TRBV18,CASSPGHTGELFF,TGTGCCAGCTCACCGGGCCACACCGGGGAGCTGTTTTTT
few,TRBJ2-7,-,TRBV5-4,CASSPAGASYGQYF,TGTGCCAGCAGCCCGGCAGGGGCCAGCTACGGGCAGTACTTC
-,TRBJ2-5,TRBD1,TRBV5-1,CATKNRDRNLETQYF,TGCGCCACCAAGAACCGGGACAGAAATTTAGAGACCCAGTACTTC
few,TRBJ2-3,TRBD2,TRBV10-3,CAGGASGDTQYF,TGCGCCGGGGGGGCCTCGGGAGATACGCAGTATTTT
few,TRBJ2-3,-,TRBV14,CASSRAGFQLTDTQYF,TGTGCCAGCAGCAGAGCCGGATTTCAACTCACAGATACGCAGTATTTT
-,TRBJ2-1,TRBD2,TRBV6-5,CASSYDAGAYNEQFF,TGTGCCAGCAGTTACGATGCGGGGGCCTACAATGAGCAGTTCTTC
-,TRBJ2-3,TRBD1,TRBV2,CASLDRGPTDTQYF,TGTGCCAGCTTGGACAGGGGGCCAACAGATACGCAGTATTTT
-,TRBJ2-5,TRBD1,TRBV11-3,CASSRGMGQGLETQYF,TGTGCCAGCAGCAGAGGAATGGGACAGGGGTTGGAGACCCAGTACTTC
few,TRBJ1-4,-,TRBV7-9,CASSRSGRANEKLFF,TGTGCCAGCAGCCGTTCGGGGCGGGCTAATGAAAAACTGTTTTTT
-,TRBJ2-3,TRBD2,TRBV5-1,CASSGGTSGLIIRSTDTQYF,TGCGCCAGCAGCGGGGGGACTAGCGGACTGATCATAAGGAGCACAGATACGCAGTATTTT
-,TRBJ2-7,-,TRBV2,CASHKLSGSYEQYF,TGTGCCAGCCATAAATTATCCGGGAGCTACGAGCAGTACTTC
few,TRBJ1-2,TRBD1,TRBV28,CASSSGAGGNYGYTF,TGTGCCAGCAGCTCCGGGGCAGGGGGAAACTATGGCTACACCTTC
-,TRBJ2-7,-,TRBV2,CASSGPYEQYF,TGTGCCAGCAGTGGCCCCTACGAGCAGTACTTC
few,TRBJ2-7,-,TRBV5-4,CASSRTRDVSYEQYF,TGTGCCAGCAGCCGCACGCGGGACGTCTCCTACGAGCAGTACTTC
once,TRBJ1-1,-,TRBV18,CASSPPGRGTEAFF,TGTGCCAGCTCACCCCCCGGTAGGGGTACTGAAGCTTTCTTT
-,TRBJ1-2,-,TRBV29-1,CSVRGRWGPNYGYTF,TGCAGCGTCAGGGGACGCTGGGGGCCCAACTATGGCTACACCTTC
few,TRBJ1-2,TRBD1,TRBV2,CASSLAQGSYTF,TGTGCCAGCAGTCTTGCACAGGGGAGCTACACCTTC
-,TRBJ2-1,-,TRBV12-5,CASAPSSSYNEQFF,TGTGCTAGTGCCCCCTCGAGCTCCTACAATGAGCAGTTCTTC
-,TRBJ1-2,-,TRBV4-1,CASSEQQGWYGYTF,TGCGCCAGCAGCGAGCAACAGGGTTGGTATGGCTACACCTTC
-,TRBJ2-3,TRBD1,TRBV5-4,CASSDRDRGYTDTQYF,TGTGCCAGCAGCGACCGGGACAGGGGTTACACAGATACGCAGTATTTT
few,TRBJ2-5,-,TRBV6-6,CASSYGGGQETQYF,TGTGCCAGCAGTTACGGAGGGGGGCAAGAGACCCAGTACTTC
-,TRBJ2-3,-,TRBV10-3,CAIEARGTDTQYF,TGTGCCATCGAAGCTAGGGGCACAGATACGCAGTATTTT